The 25 T cell receptor beta chains below were found in one sample sequenced in a study of identical twins (dated by TCRdb to 2016 to 2017). The method behind the library was 5' RACE. The data were produced on an Illumina HiSeq 2000. Starting from the raw public reads, TCRdb applied fastp trimming at Q25, assembled clones with MiXCR and retained in-frame beta chains. Entries that share a CDR3 protein sequence are merged under the most common genes and DNA. A total of about 890,000 distinct CDR3 sequences appear in this sample, about 12% of them only once. About 1.5% of the sample lies in the top ten. This same sample was also part of a study on yellow fever vaccine responses in identical twins.

The sample taken for sequencing was PBMCs. These receptors all stem from a woman aged 18-29 years in good health.

The table lists this clonotype with a few counts. The genes are TRBV12-3 or TRBV12-4 and TRBJ1-2, with TRBD1 identical over 7 bases. This CDR3 contains 16 residues. J was trimmed by 6 bases and V by 7 bases; bases with no gene match: 17. In nucleotides, the CDR3 is TGTGCCAGCAATTTTCCTGGAGCGGGCAGGGGGAATGGCTACACCTTC. Encoded protein: CASNFPGAGRGNGYTF.

This clonotype appeared many times. The CDR3 loop is CASENRGSGNTIYF. CDR3 coding DNA: TGTGCCAGCGAAAACAGGGGATCTGGAAACACCATATATTTT. The chain uses TRBV25-1 and TRBJ1-3; 7 bases line up with TRBD1. The CDR3 loop spans 14 amino acids. Germline CDR1 reads MGHDK; CDR2 reads SYGVNS. V dropped 8 bases and J dropped 1; count of bases not matched to a gene: 5. The whole variable domain, remainder taken from reference TRBV25-1 and TRBJ1-3, is EADIYQTPRYLVIGTGKKITLECSQTMGHDKMYWYQQDPGMELHLIHYSYGVNSTEKGDLSSESTVSRIRTEHFPLTLESARPSHTSQYLCASENRGSGNTIYFGEGSWLTVV.

This clonotype was counted ten times or more. The chain carries TRBV5-1 and TRBJ1-1, with D possibly TRBD1 on 6 matching bases. Germline V gene data show CDR1 as SGHRS and CDR2 as YFSETQ. The CDR3 sequence is 14 residues long. Trimming took 4 bases from V and 0 from J, leaving 10 bases between them. DNA of the CDR3: TGCGCCAGCAGCGGCAGGGACATGAACACTGAAGCTTTCTTT. Translated: CASSGRDMNTEAFF.

This chain uses TRBV5-1 with TRBJ2-7, with 8 bases identical to TRBD1. V lost 0 bases and J lost 3; bases outside the gene matches: 8. Germline assignment: CDR1 SGHRS and CDR2 YFSETQ. CDR3 length: 16 residues. Written as DNA, the CDR3 is TGCGCCAGCAGCTTGGCCTTCGTCAGGGGGCTCTACGAGCAGTACTTC. Amino acids: CASSLAFVRGLYEQYF.

The chain carries TRBV20-1 and TRBJ1-2; D ambiguous. This CDR3 has 12 amino acids. CDR1 and CDR2 (germline): DFQATT, SNEGSKA (reference sequence). Trimming took off 3 bases at V and 7 bases at J, with 12 bases between the two ends. Here the CDR3 reads CSASDGVGGYTF. Written as DNA, the CDR3 is TGCAGTGCTAGTGACGGGGTGGGTGGCTACACCTTC.

This clonotype has ten or more counts. The chain employs TRBV12-3 or TRBV12-4 and TRBJ2-4, with 8 bases lining up with TRBD1. The CDR3 has 17 amino acids. The J segment lost 1 base and the V segment lost 2 bases, leaving 7 bases of the junction unmatched. The CDR3 bases are TGTGCCAGCAGTTTACGATCAGGGGGCAATGCCAAAAACATTCAGTACTTC. Amino acids: CASSLRSGGNAKNIQYF.

This clonotype has a handful of counts. The J gene is TRBJ2-1, the V gene TRBV20-1; tentative D call: TRBD1 (6 bases). CDR3 size: 14 residues. V was shortened by 4 bases and J by 5 bases, with 15 bases between the two germline ends. Germline lookup yields CDR1 DFQATT and CDR2 SNEGSKA (reference sequence). CDR3 sequence reads: CSAIPRTDHNEQFF. CDR3 DNA: TGCAGTGCTATACCCCGGACAGATCACAATGAGCAGTTCTTC.

The gene calls are TRBV28 and TRBJ2-7; TRBD1 aligns across 12 bases. V trimming: 10 bases; J trimming: 2 bases; junction bases outside the gene matches: 15. There are 17 residues in the CDR3. Germline-derived CDR1 and CDR2 are MDHEN and SYDVKM. This CDR3 is CATSAGTGGFLTYEQYF. The CDR3 DNA sequence: TGTGCCACCTCCGCCGGGACAGGGGGCTTCTTAACCTACGAGCAGTACTTC.

This clonotype was seen more than once but under ten times. The chain uses TRBV29-1 and TRBJ2-3; D not certain. V lost 8 bases to trimming and J lost 2 bases, with 17 bases between them. CDR1 and CDR2 (germline): SQVTM, ANQGSEA. This CDR3 has 14 residues. The CDR3 nucleotides are TGCAGCTCCACGGGTCAGAGCCTCACAGATACGCAGTATTTT. This encodes CSSTGQSLTDTQYF.

Only a few counts were recorded for this clonotype. The rearrangement joins TRBV6-1 to TRBJ2-3; a weak D match, TRBD1 (6 bases). The CDR3 runs 15 residues. The germline V gene has CDR1 MNHNS and CDR2 SASEGT. V was cut by 5 bases and J by 0 bases, with 12 bases left in between. CDR3 DNA sequence: TGTGCCAGCAGTCGGACAGTGTCTAGCACAGATACGCAGTATTTT. Encoded protein: CASSRTVSSTDTQYF.

The table lists this clonotype with many counts. The rearrangement joins TRBV5-1 to TRBJ2-7; TRBD2 matches at 11 bases. CDR1 and CDR2 from the germline V gene are SGHRS and YFSETQ. The junction had 3 bases not matched to a gene; V was cut back by 4 bases and J by 3 bases. The CDR3 is made up of 14 amino acids. CDR3 nucleotide sequence: TGCGCCAGCAGCCCGGGACTAGCGGACTACGAGCAGTACTTC. Its translation is CASSPGLADYEQYF.

The chain employs TRBV7-3 and TRBJ2-5; D unclear. The CDR3 loop spans 14 amino acids. V was cut by 2 bases and J by 4 bases, with 11 bases left in between. The germline V gene encodes CDR1 SGHTA and CDR2 FQGTGA. In DNA form, the CDR3 reads TGTGCCAGCAGCTTATGGGGAAGAGTAGAGACCCAGTACTTC. Its protein is CASSLWGRVETQYF.

This clonotype occurred many times. This chain links TRBV15 with TRBJ1-1; D may be TRBD1 (5 bases). Germline CDR1 reads LNHNV; CDR2 reads YYDKDF (reference sequence). Trimming took off 0 bases at V and 4 bases at J, with 12 bases between the two ends. This CDR3 has 15 residues. CDR3 amino acids: CATSRDQQVGTEAFF. The CDR3 DNA is TGTGCCACCAGCAGAGATCAACAGGTTGGCACTGAAGCTTTCTTT.

V and J are TRBV7-3 and TRBJ1-2, with D possibly matching TRBD1 (6 bases). The CDR3 contains 15 residues. The germline gives CDR1 SGHTA, CDR2 FQGTGA. Trimming stripped 5 bases from V and 7 bases from J, with 20 bases between. The CDR3 DNA sequence: TGTGCCAGCAGCGGAGAAACTATCGACAGGACTGGCTACACCTTC. Translating gives CASSGETIDRTGYTF.

This clonotype has just a few counts. This chain uses TRBV5-1 with TRBJ1-1; D unresolved. The CDR3 spans 15 residues. With 0 bases removed from V and 4 bases from J, the gap between germline ends came to 13 bases. CDR1 SGHRS and CDR2 YFSETQ come from the germline V gene. CDR3 amino acids: CASSLAGRASTEAFF. CDR3 DNA sequence: TGCGCCAGCAGCTTGGCTGGTCGGGCCAGCACTGAAGCTTTCTTT.

This clonotype has a count of ten or more. V usage is TRBV28 and J usage is TRBJ1-5; D gene uncertain. The V and J ends lost 7 bases and 1 base respectively, with 14 bases between them. The CDR3 totals 15 residues. CDR1 and CDR2 (germline): MDHEN, SYDVKM. The CDR3 nucleotides are TGTGCCAGCATCAAAGGGCCTTTGAGCAATCAGCCCCAGCATTTT. It codes for CASIKGPLSNQPQHF. The full variable domain, its missing parts supplied by reference TRBV28 and TRBJ1-5, is DVKVTQSSRYLVKRTGEKVFLECVQDMDHENMFWYRQDPGLGLRLIYFSYDVKMKEKGDIPEGYSVSREKKERFSLILESASTNQTSMYLCASIKGPLSNQPQHFGDGTRLSIL.

With regard to this clonotype: A single base separates this from a much larger clone, so it may be a read error. The V and J genes are TRBV29-1 and TRBJ2-1; 8 bases match TRBD2. The CDR3 runs 14 residues. Looked up from germline, CDR1 is SQVTM and CDR2 is ANQGSEA. Here the CDR3 reads CSVVGGRRYNGQFF. CDR3 DNA: TGCAGCGTAGTGGGCGGGAGGCGTTACAATGGGCAGTTCTTC.

The rearrangement uses TRBV29-1 and TRBJ2-1, with D possibly matching TRBD1 (6 bases). Between the trimmed V and J ends, which lost 6 bases and 4 bases, there was a span of 19 bases. This CDR3 has 15 residues. CDR1 is SQVTM, CDR2 ANQGSEA, per germline. The CDR3: CSVGDAGERYNEQFF. The CDR3 nucleotides read TGCAGCGTCGGAGACGCAGGGGAAAGGTACAATGAGCAGTTCTTC.

This chain uses TRBV6-1 with TRBJ2-1, with 7 nucleotides matching TRBD2. The germline V gene has CDR1 MNHNS and CDR2 SASEGT. The CDR3 sequence is 16 residues long. With 6 bases clipped from V and 7 bases from J, the junction kept 15 bases outside the gene matches. The CDR3 nucleotides are TGTGCCAGCAGACCCGTTGGGGGGGGGAGTTTTAATGAGCAGTTCTTC. Its protein product is CASRPVGGGSFNEQFF.

This clonotype turned up a few times. A read error may produce the germline difference seen at one junction end. The V gene is TRBV20-1, the J gene TRBJ2-1, with TRBD2 identical over 9 bases. This CDR3 region has 13 residues. Germline loops: CDR1 DFQATT, CDR2 SNEGSKA (reference sequence). DNA of the CDR3: TGCAGTGCATTACTAGCGGGCAGCAATGAACAGTTCTTC. Translating it yields CSALLAGSNEQFF.

The V gene is TRBV10-2, the J gene TRBJ2-5, with 9 bases that match TRBD2. Looked up from germline, CDR1 is WSHSY and CDR2 is SAAADI. V shed 0 bases, J shed 2 bases, and the junction held 4 bases outside the gene matches. The CDR3 has 16 amino acids. This CDR3 reads CASSESGRGGQETQYF. CDR3 DNA: TGCGCCAGCAGTGAGTCGGGGCGGGGGGGACAAGAGACCCAGTACTTC.

This clonotype turned up a few times. The chain links TRBV6-1 to TRBJ1-3; TRBD1 matches 7 bases. The V gene's germline CDR1 is MNHNS and CDR2 SASEGT. This CDR3 contains 16 residues. The V and J ends lost 4 bases and 2 bases, in that order; junction bases with no gene match: 8. CDR3 DNA sequence: TGTGCCAGCAGTGCCCTAACCGGGACAGCTGGAAACACCATATATTTT. It specifies CASSALTGTAGNTIYF.

V gene TRBV10-3 combines with J gene TRBJ2-7, with a weak D call TRBD1 (6 bases). CDR1 ENHRY and CDR2 SYGVKD come from the germline V gene. The CDR3 sequence is 12 residues long. The V gene lost 2 bases and the J gene lost 7 bases, with 9 bases spanning the gap. The CDR3 DNA sequence: TGTGCCATCAGTGAGGGACAGACTGAGCAGTACTTC. Protein sequence: CAISEGQTEQYF.

This chain joins TRBV20-1 and TRBJ2-1; D perhaps matches TRBD2 (6 bases). This CDR3 is 14 amino acids long. The V gene lost 6 bases and the J gene lost 6 bases, with 18 bases spanning the gap. CDR1 and CDR2 from the germline V gene are DFQATT and SNEGSKA (reference sequence). The CDR3 loop reads CSASRDSSGNEQFF. For the CDR3, the DNA is TGCAGTGCATCCCGGGACTCTTCCGGCAATGAGCAGTTCTTC.

This clonotype appeared a few times. The chain employs TRBV10-3 and TRBJ2-5; the match to TRBD1 covers 7 bases. J was trimmed by 4 bases and V by 0 bases; bases with no gene match: 5. This CDR3 has 15 residues. Germline CDR1 reads ENHRY; CDR2 reads SYGVKD. CDR3: CAISESTGFRETQYF. CDR3 nucleotide sequence: TGTGCCATCAGTGAGTCGACAGGGTTTCGAGAGACCCAGTACTTC.